Presented here are 24 T cell receptor beta chains from one specimen sequenced in a study of beta chain features in type 1 diabetes. The whole isolated RNA underwent reverse transcription, so sequencing captured expressed TCRB transcripts. Only in-frame clones appear in the TCRdb table, and some are missing; sequencing was by immunoSEQ multiplex PCR. Of 900,000 or so clones listed, 17% are singletons. Sequenced: naive CD4+ T cells from blood. The receptors stem from a young woman in good health.

The V and J genes are TRBV4-2 and TRBJ2-3; no clear D. With 1 base removed from V and 1 base from J, the gap between germline ends came to 6 bases. CDR3 length equals 14 residues. Germline V gives CDR1 LGHNA, CDR2 YNFKEQ. The CDR3 here is CASSQVDRTDTQYF. For the CDR3, the DNA is TGTGCCAGCAGCCAAGTTGACCGCACAGATACGCAGTATTTT.

The chain joins TRBV6-5 to TRBJ2-1, with TRBD2 identical over 10 bases. In germline, CDR1 is MNHEY, CDR2 SVGAGI. Germline trimming cut 5 bases from V and 8 bases from J; bases unmatched to any gene: 9. This CDR3 region has 15 residues. This CDR3 is CASSRGLAASHEQFF. CDR3 DNA sequence: TGTGCCAGCAGTCGCGGACTAGCGGCATCTCATGAGCAGTTCTTC.

The chain is built from TRBV10-3 and TRBJ2-2, with a tentative D call TRBD2 (5 bases). Germline V gives CDR1 ENHRY, CDR2 SYGVKD. The CDR3 is 14 amino acids. Trimming removed 4 bases at V and 2 bases at J, with 8 bases between. The CDR3 here is CAISVRENTGELFF. The CDR3 coding sequence is TGTGCCATCAGTGTCCGGGAAAACACCGGGGAGCTGTTTTTT.

This clone occurred a few times. The rearrangement joins TRBV4-1 to TRBJ2-1; perhaps TRBD1 as D (5 bases). There are 16 residues in the CDR3. The ends were cut back, 0 bases at V and 9 bases at J, with 18 bases in the middle. Germline CDR1 MGHRA, CDR2 YSYEKL. DNA of the CDR3: TGCGCCAGCAGCCAAGATGTGGCTAGGGGTGCATCTGAGCAGTTCTTC. Translating gives CASSQDVARGASEQFF.

This clone was seen a handful of times. This chain joins TRBV7-2 and TRBJ2-2, with D uncertain. V was trimmed by 5 bases and J by 7 bases, leaving 5 bases between them. The germline V gene has CDR1 SGHTA and CDR2 FQGNSA. This CDR3 is 11 amino acids long. CDR3 DNA sequence: TGTGCCAGCAGCCCCGGCGGGGAGCTGTTTTTT. Protein sequence: CASSPGGELFF.

This rearrangement joins TRBV28 to TRBJ2-7; 9 positions agree with TRBD2. Trimming cost V 7 bases and J 0 bases; bases outside gene matches: 10. Per germline, CDR1 MDHEN and CDR2 SYDVKM. The CDR3 totals 16 residues. CDR3 region: CASIGREGLFSYEQYF. DNA for the CDR3: TGTGCCAGCATAGGGCGGGAGGGCCTCTTCTCCTACGAGCAGTACTTC. Full variable domain (remainder filled in from reference TRBV28 and TRBJ2-7): DVKVTQSSRYLVKRTGEKVFLECVQDMDHENMFWYRQDPGLGLRLIYFSYDVKMKEKGDIPEGYSVSREKKERFSLILESASTNQTSMYLCASIGREGLFSYEQYFGPGTRLTVT.

This clone was observed a handful of times. The germline gene is not matched at one end of the junction; a read error may be the cause. This sequence joins TRBV7-7 and TRBJ2-7; 12 bases agree with TRBD2. Germline CDR1 and CDR2: SSHAT and FNYEAQ (reference sequence). The CDR3 totals 17 residues. DNA of the CDR3: TGTGCTAGCAGCGCTGTAGGACTAGCGGGATCGGCGGTCGAGCAGTACTTC. Translated, it gives CASSAVGLAGSAVEQYF.

This CDR3 reads CASSLWGSGYNEQFF. DNA for the CDR3: TGTGCCAGCAGTTTATGGGGTAGCGGATACAATGAGCAGTTCTTC. The V gene is TRBV28, the J gene TRBJ2-1; D possibly corresponds to TRBD2 (6 bases). Deletions cut 0 bases from V and 4 bases from J, with 10 bases between. CDR1 and CDR2 (germline): MDHEN, SYDVKM. CDR3 length equals 15 residues. Filled out from reference TRBV28 and TRBJ2-1, the complete variable domain reads DVKVTQSSRYLVKRTGEKVFLECVQDMDHENMFWYRQDPGLGLRLIYFSYDVKMKEKGDIPEGYSVSREKKERFSLILESASTNQTSMYLCASSLWGSGYNEQFFGPGTRLTVL.

The rearrangement joins TRBV18 to TRBJ2-6; unclear D gene. V was pared by 1 base and J by 0 bases, with 4 bases between. CDR1 and CDR2 (germline): KGHSH, LQKENI. This CDR3 is built from 15 residues. CDR3 region: CASSPQSSGANVLTF. The CDR3 DNA reads as TGTGCCAGCTCACCACAGAGCTCTGGGGCCAACGTCCTGACTTTC.

The chain carries TRBV7-8 and TRBJ2-7; D unresolved. Germline V gives CDR1 SGHVS, CDR2 FQNEAQ. V was clipped by 0 bases and J by 0 bases, with 9 bases between them. This CDR3 has 15 residues. CDR3 DNA: TGTGCCAGCAGCTTAGCCGGTACCAGCTCCTACGAGCAGTACTTC. Protein product: CASSLAGTSSYEQYF.

The CDR3 spells CASSALAGGTDTQYF. The DNA of the CDR3 is TGTGCCAGCAGTGCCCTAGCGGGAGGTACAGATACGCAGTATTTT. The chain recombines TRBV6-1 with TRBJ2-3; 11 bases are shared with TRBD2. This CDR3 spans 15 amino acids. The V segment lost 4 bases and the J segment 3 bases; nucleotides outside the gene matches: 3. From germline, CDR1 is MNHNS and CDR2 SASEGT.

The chain is built from TRBV28 and TRBJ2-2; 7 bases are shared with TRBD1. CDR1 MDHEN and CDR2 SYDVKM come from the germline V gene. V was clipped by 3 bases and J by 9 bases; unmatched bases: 10. The CDR3 totals 15 residues. The chain's CDR3 is CASSLFQGDVWELFF. For the CDR3, the DNA is TGTGCCAGCAGTTTGTTCCAGGGGGATGTCTGGGAGCTGTTTTTT.

This clone was counted only a few times. The rearrangement joins TRBV6-5 to TRBJ1-1, with D perhaps TRBD1 (6 bases). V dropped 10 bases and J dropped 5 bases, with 17 bases sitting between them. Germline values: CDR1 MNHEY, CDR2 SVGAGI. CDR3 size: 13 residues. CDR3 in amino acids: CATADSWGTEAFF. As DNA, the CDR3 is TGTGCCACGGCGGACAGCTGGGGTACTGAAGCTTTCTTT.

Remarks on this clone: Distinct nucleotide sequences in the sample also encode this CDR3. The chain has TRBV9 and TRBJ2-1; D uncertain. The germline V and J ends were trimmed by 2 bases and 0 bases, with 6 bases remaining between them. Germline values: CDR1 SGDLS, CDR2 YYNGEE. The CDR3 covers 14 residues. For the CDR3, the DNA is TGTGCCAGCAGCGTTGGTGGCTCCTACAATGAGCAGTTCTTC. This gives the protein CASSVGGSYNEQFF.

The V gene is TRBV4-2, the J gene TRBJ2-4; the D gene is possibly TRBD2 (6 bases). Germline V gives CDR1 LGHNA, CDR2 YNFKEQ. The germline V and J ends were trimmed by 4 bases and 5 bases, with 21 bases remaining between them. The CDR3 covers 17 residues. The CDR3 protein is CASSRGRVAAMENIQYF. As DNA, the CDR3 is TGTGCCAGCAGCCGCGGAAGGGTAGCGGCTATGGAAAACATTCAGTACTTC.

This clone appeared a few times. The chain links TRBV10-3 to TRBJ2-1, with TRBD2 as a possible D gene (5 bases). V shed 10 bases and J shed 3 bases, with 16 bases lying between them. Germline V gene sequence: CDR1 ENHRY, CDR2 SYGVKD. The CDR3 is made up of 14 amino acids. The CDR3 region has the DNA TGTGCCACCCAACGGGAATTAGGCTACAATGAGCAGTTCTTC. This sequence encodes CATQRELGYNEQFF.

The sample holds a few counts of this clone. In DNA form, the CDR3 reads TGCGCCAGCAGTACAGGGCGGTTGAGGAACACTGAAGCTTTCTTT. This encodes CASSTGRLRNTEAFF. The V and J genes are TRBV10-2 and TRBJ1-1, with a possible D match to TRBD1 (6 bases). This CDR3 is built from 15 residues. Germline V gene sequence: CDR1 WSHSY, CDR2 SAAADI. Trimming removed 5 bases at V and 1 base at J, with 14 bases between.

The rearrangement joins TRBV4-1 to TRBJ2-7, with TRBD1 matching 8 bases. This CDR3 region has 19 residues. The ends lost 0 bases at V and 5 bases at J; junction bases unmatched: 18. The germline gives CDR1 MGHRA, CDR2 YSYEKL. The DNA for the CDR3 is TGCGCCAGCAGCCAAGATTCGGGCAGGGGGCGCCCAGCACGGGACGAGCAGTACTTC. It specifies CASSQDSGRGRPARDEQYF.

V and J are TRBV2 and TRBJ1-1; D is uncertain. The CDR3 has 11 amino acids. Germline CDR1 reads SNHLY; CDR2 reads FYNNEI. Trimming removed 7 bases at V and 2 bases at J, with 5 bases between. The DNA for the CDR3 is TGTGCCAGCATATACAACACTGAAGCTTTCTTT. It translates to CASIYNTEAFF.

V gene TRBV7-9 combines with J gene TRBJ2-1; no clear D gene. The V gene lost 1 base and the J gene lost 1 base, with 8 bases spanning the gap. CDR3 length: 15 residues. From germline, CDR1 is SEHNR and CDR2 FQNEAQ (reference sequence). CDR3 nucleotides: TGTGCCAGCAGCTTAGACTTGTCTTCCTACAATGAGCAGTTCTTC. Protein sequence: CASSLDLSSYNEQFF.

This chain uses TRBV28 with TRBJ2-5, with 9 bases fitting TRBD1. This CDR3 has 23 residues. Germline V gene lookup returns CDR1 MDHEN and CDR2 SYDVKM. Trimming at V came to 2 bases and at J to 4 bases, leaving 29 bases not matched to a gene. The CDR3 DNA follows: TGTGCCAGCAGTTTACGACACCGAATCCTTAACTGGGGGACAGGGTGGGAGCGAGAGACCCAGTACTTC. The encoded protein is CASSLRHRILNWGTGWERETQYF.

This clone has more than one count but fewer than ten. The chain recombines TRBV28 with TRBJ2-1, with 8 nucleotides matching TRBD1. CDR1 is MDHEN, CDR2 SYDVKM, per germline. Trimming at V came to 7 bases and at J to 10 bases, leaving 12 bases not matched to a gene. The CDR3 sequence is 14 residues long. In DNA form, the CDR3 reads TGTGCCAGCAAGGAAAGCTACAGGGGGAAGGAGCAGTTCTTC. This translates into CASKESYRGKEQFF.

This clone has just a few counts. The same CDR3 also results from other DNA sequences found in this sample. The chain joins TRBV5-4 to TRBJ2-5, with 13 bases aligning to TRBD2. The CDR3 consists of 15 residues. Per germline, CDR1 SGHNT and CDR2 YYREEE (reference sequence). V shed 4 bases and J 3 bases; nucleotides not matched to a gene: 3. CDR3 sequence (DNA): TGTGCCAGCAGCCGCGGACTAGCGGGAGAAGAGACCCAGTACTTC. It is translated as CASSRGLAGEETQYF.

V and J are TRBV5-1 and TRBJ2-2, with TRBD1 matching 8 bases. V lost 4 bases and J lost 6; bases outside the gene matches: 14. The length of the CDR3 is 17 residues. CDR1 and CDR2 (germline): SGHRS, YFSETQ. The CDR3 nucleotides are TGCGCCAGCAGCAAGTCCGGGGACAGGCTAAAATCCGGGGAGCTGTTTTTT. It yields the protein CASSKSGDRLKSGELFF.